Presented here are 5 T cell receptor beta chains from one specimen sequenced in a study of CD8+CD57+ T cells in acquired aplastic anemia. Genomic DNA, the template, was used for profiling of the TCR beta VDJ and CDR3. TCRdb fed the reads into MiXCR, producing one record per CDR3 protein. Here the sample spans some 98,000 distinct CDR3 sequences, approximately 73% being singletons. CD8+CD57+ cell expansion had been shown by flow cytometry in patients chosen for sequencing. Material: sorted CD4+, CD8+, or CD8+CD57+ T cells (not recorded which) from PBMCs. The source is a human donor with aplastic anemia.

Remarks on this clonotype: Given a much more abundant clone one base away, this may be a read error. CDR3 sequence (DNA): TGTGCCAGCAGTGCGGGACCTGCAGCTAATGAAAAACTGTTTTTT. Its translation: CASSAGPAANEKLFF. The chain joins TRBV6-1 to TRBJ1-4; tentative D call: TRBD1 (5 bases). Germline CDR1 is MNHNS and CDR2 is SASEGT. This CDR3 comprises 15 residues. Between the trimmed V and J ends, which lost 4 bases and 3 bases, there was a span of 12 bases.

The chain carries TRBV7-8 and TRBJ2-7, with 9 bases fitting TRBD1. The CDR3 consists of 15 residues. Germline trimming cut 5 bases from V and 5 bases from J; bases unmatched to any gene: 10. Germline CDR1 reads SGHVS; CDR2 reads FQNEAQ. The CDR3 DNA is TGTGCCAGCAGCCAAGGGACAGGGAGGATCCACGAGCAGTACTTC. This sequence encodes CASSQGTGRIHEQYF. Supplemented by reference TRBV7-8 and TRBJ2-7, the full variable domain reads GAGVSQSPRYKVAKRGQDVALRCDPISGHVSLFWYQQALGQGPEFLTYFQNEAQLDKSGLPSDRFFAERPEGSVSTLKIQRTQQEDSAVYLCASSQGTGRIHEQYFGPGTRLTVT.

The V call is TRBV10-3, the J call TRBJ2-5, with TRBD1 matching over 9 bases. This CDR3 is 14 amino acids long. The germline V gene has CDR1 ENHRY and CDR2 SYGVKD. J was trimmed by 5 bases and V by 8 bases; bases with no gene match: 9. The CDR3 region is CAIGRGTGRETQYF. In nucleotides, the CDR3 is TGTGCCATCGGCCGAGGGACAGGGAGGGAGACCCAGTACTTC.

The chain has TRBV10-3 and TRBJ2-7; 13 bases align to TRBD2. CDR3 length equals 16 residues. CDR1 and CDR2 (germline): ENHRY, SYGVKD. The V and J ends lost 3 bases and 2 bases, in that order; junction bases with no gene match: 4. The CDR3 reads CAISDRGTSGAYEQYF. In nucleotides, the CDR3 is TGTGCCATCAGTGACAGAGGGACTAGCGGGGCCTACGAGCAGTACTTC.

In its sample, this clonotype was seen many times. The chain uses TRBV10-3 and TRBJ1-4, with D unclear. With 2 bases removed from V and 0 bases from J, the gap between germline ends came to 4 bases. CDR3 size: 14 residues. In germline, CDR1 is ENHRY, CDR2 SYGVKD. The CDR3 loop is CAISEESTNEKLFF. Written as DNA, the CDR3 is TGTGCCATCAGTGAGGAGTCAACTAATGAAAAACTGTTTTTT.